Listed here are 18 T cell receptor beta chains from one sample, sequenced in a study of tumor-infiltrating lymphocytes in oesophageal squamous cell carcinoma (dated by TCRdb to 2015 to 2016). Library creation used PCR. Sequencing took place on an Illumina HiSeq 1500. TCRdb redid the processing of the public reads, applying fastp at Q25 and MiXCR, and retained in-frame beta chains. A single entry per CDR3 protein holds the most common genes and DNA from its merged rows. Across this sample there are just over 15,000 distinct CDR3 sequences, with about 53% seen only once. 16% of the sample belongs to the ten largest clones. The sample was esophageal tumor tissue. These receptors all stem from a male donor with esophageal squamous cell carcinoma.

The J gene is TRBJ2-5, the V gene TRBV19; 7 positions match TRBD1. Germline V CDR1 and CDR2: LNHDA, SQIVND (reference sequence). The length of the CDR3 is 17 residues. After removal of 0 bases from V and 11 bases from J, the junction contained 18 bases not matched to a gene. The CDR3 coding sequence is TGTGCCAGTAGTATAGACCCAGGGGGAAGTTCCTACAATGAGCAGTACTTC. Its translation: CASSIDPGGSSYNEQYF. The whole variable domain, remainder taken from reference TRBV19 and TRBJ2-5, is DGGITQSPKYLFRKEGQNVTLSCEQNLNHDAMYWYRQDPGQGLRLIYYSQIVNDFQKGDIAEGYSVSREKKESFPLTVTSAQKNPTAFYLCASSIDPGGSSYNEQYFGPGTRLLVL.

This clonotype was picked up a small number of times. J is TRBJ2-7 and V is TRBV7-9; 12 nucleotides line up with TRBD2. The J call may be incorrect, as the DNA end agrees better with TRBJ2-1. Germline values: CDR1 SEHNR, CDR2 FQNEAQ (reference sequence). CDR3 size: 15 residues. CDR3 DNA sequence: TGTGCCAGCAGCCTCCGACTAGCGGGAGAGGATGAGCAGTTCTTC. Amino acid sequence: CASSLRLAGEDEQFF.

This rearrangement joins TRBV12-3 or TRBV12-4 to TRBJ2-7; D perhaps matches TRBD2 (5 bases). The length of the CDR3 is 13 residues. The V gene lost 6 bases and the J gene lost 0 bases, with 9 bases spanning the gap. CDR3 in amino acids: CASRLENSYEQYF. CDR3 bases: TGTGCCAGCAGACTAGAGAACTCCTACGAGCAGTACTTC.

The chain combines TRBV28 with TRBJ2-7; 11 bases align to TRBD1. The CDR3 is 19 amino acids. CDR1 and CDR2 from the germline V gene are MDHEN and SYDVKM. V dropped 4 bases and J dropped 5; count of bases not matched to a gene: 19. CDR3 amino acids: CASSSTFKDGTGGGDEQYF. The DNA of the CDR3 is TGTGCCAGCAGTTCCACTTTCAAAGACGGGACAGGGGGTGGCGACGAGCAGTACTTC. The variable domain in full, completed from reference TRBV28 and TRBJ2-7, reads DVKVTQSSRYLVKRTGEKVFLECVQDMDHENMFWYRQDPGLGLRLIYFSYDVKMKEKGDIPEGYSVSREKKERFSLILESASTNQTSMYLCASSSTFKDGTGGGDEQYFGPGTRLTVT.

The V call is TRBV7-9, the J call TRBJ2-5, with 9 bases aligning to TRBD2. This CDR3 comprises 17 residues. V shed 7 bases and J 5 bases; nucleotides not matched to a gene: 17. Germline V gene lookup returns CDR1 SEHNR and CDR2 FQNEAQ (reference sequence). CDR3 nucleotides: TGTGCCAGCACCTGGGGGCGGGGGGGCCGTAGAAGGGAGACCCAGTACTTC. Translating it yields CASTWGRGGRRRETQYF.

V usage is TRBV28 and J usage is TRBJ2-7, with D perhaps matching TRBD1 (6 bases). Germline assignment: CDR1 MDHEN and CDR2 SYDVKM. This CDR3 is built from 14 residues. Trimming stripped 1 base from V and 4 bases from J, with 11 bases between. The CDR3 loop is CASSLSGTHYEQYF. The CDR3 DNA follows: TGTGCCAGCAGTTTATCCGGGACACATTACGAGCAGTACTTC.

This clonotype turned up a few times. The rearrangement links TRBV12-5 to TRBJ2-5; 8 positions match TRBD1. Germline V CDR1 and CDR2: LGHNT, FRNRAP. Losses at the gene ends were 7 bases for V and 2 bases for J; bases not matched to a gene: 9. This CDR3 has 15 amino acids. The CDR3 region has the DNA TGTGCTAGTGCCCCAGGGGGCTCCTTACAAGAGACCCAGTACTTC. It is translated as CASAPGGSLQETQYF.

Worth noting for this clonotype: This could be a read error, since a much larger clone is one nucleotide away. The chain combines TRBV20-1 with TRBJ2-2, with a weak D call TRBD1 (6 bases). Germline V CDR1 and CDR2: DFQATT, SNEGSKA (reference sequence). The ends were cut back, 5 bases at V and 6 bases at J, with 16 bases in the middle. The CDR3 consists of 14 residues. CDR3 nucleotide sequence: TGCAGTGCTCGGGACATCCAGGGGTCCGGGGAGCTGTTTTTT. Protein product: CSARDIQGSGELFF.

This clonotype was seen a handful of times. No DNA is shown, since the ends of the CDR3 on it are uncertain; the CDR3 is the one TCRdb lists. The CDR3 region is CISVPEAGLAEGSNNEQFF. The chain couples TRBV7-5 to TRBJ2-7; the table names TRBD2, a call not compared with the DNA. TRBV7-5 corresponds to a pseudogene. The CDR3 is 19 amino acids long, termini counted.

The rearrangement links TRBV2 to TRBJ2-4, with 11 bases aligning to TRBD1. There are 14 residues in the CDR3. Germline V gene data show CDR1 as SNHLY and CDR2 as FYNNEI. Trimming removed 6 bases from V and 9 bases from J; junction bases left unmatched: 7. Here the CDR3 reads CASRVGQGAAIQYF. In nucleotides, the CDR3 is TGTGCCAGCAGAGTAGGACAGGGGGCGGCCATTCAGTACTTC.

This clonotype was seen at least ten times. This could be a read error, since a much larger clone is one nucleotide away. The rearrangement joins TRBV7-9 to TRBJ2-5; 12 positions agree with TRBD2. Germline CDR1 is SEHNR and CDR2 is FQNEAQ (reference sequence). V shed 4 bases, J shed 11 bases, and the junction held 14 bases outside the gene matches. This CDR3 spans 16 amino acids. The CDR3 DNA follows: TGTGCCAGCAGCTCCAATCTAGCGGGAGGGTTCGATGAGCAGTACTTC. It yields the protein CASSSNLAGGFDEQYF.

The chain links TRBV12-3 or TRBV12-4 to TRBJ2-7; the D is unclear. V gave up 0 bases and J gave up 4 bases, with 10 bases separating them. The CDR3 length is 14 residues. The CDR3 is CASSLAGSAYEQYF. CDR3 in DNA: TGTGCCAGCAGTTTAGCCGGCTCGGCTTACGAGCAGTACTTC.

Concerning this clonotype itself: The CDR3 carries no conserved terminal phenylalanine or tryptophan, so it likely arises from a read error. The DNA is omitted, as the CDR3 cannot be located on it reliably, and the CDR3 follows TCRdb's listing. The V gene is TRBV7-6, the J gene TRBJ2-1; the D call TRBD2 from the table was never checked on the DNA. The CDR3 length equals 15 residues, ends included. CDR1 SGHVS and CDR2 FNYEAQ come from the germline V gene. The CDR3 sequence: CASSLEYGSGYTFGS.

This clonotype was seen ten or more times. The V call is TRBV28, the J call TRBJ1-6, with 10 bases fitting TRBD1. CDR3 length: 16 residues. Unmatched junction bases numbered 12, after V lost 6 bases and J lost 10 bases. Germline V gives CDR1 MDHEN, CDR2 SYDVKM. CDR3 nucleotide sequence: TGTGCCAGCAGAGCAGGGACAGGGGCGTCTATCTCACCCCTCCACTTT. It encodes CASRAGTGASISPLHF.

This clonotype has just a few counts. The chain employs TRBV5-1 and TRBJ2-5; D is possibly TRBD1 (5 bases). CDR1 SGHRS and CDR2 YFSETQ come from the germline V gene. The CDR3 loop spans 14 amino acids. Trimming removed 2 bases at V and 3 bases at J, with 11 bases between. The CDR3 sequence: CASSFQGAEETQYF. Written as DNA, the CDR3 is TGCGCCAGCAGCTTTCAAGGGGCCGAAGAGACCCAGTACTTC.

This clonotype is judged medium-sized. This chain links TRBV7-2 with TRBJ2-7; 13 nucleotides align to TRBD2. Germline V gives CDR1 SGHTA, CDR2 FQGNSA. After removal of 4 bases from V and 12 bases from J, the junction contained 12 bases not matched to a gene. This CDR3 contains 15 residues. This CDR3 reads CASSSSGLAGDLRYF. CDR3 in DNA: TGTGCCAGCAGCTCGAGTGGACTAGCGGGAGACCTACGGTACTTC.

V is TRBV7-9 and J is TRBJ2-5, with TRBD1 matching 9 bases. The assigned J gene may be wrong: the sequence end matches TRBJ2-1 better. The germline V gene encodes CDR1 SEHNR and CDR2 FQNEAQ (reference sequence). The CDR3 has 14 residues. The CDR3 spells CASRRGQGGNEQFF. The CDR3 DNA is TGTGCCAGCAGACGGGGACAGGGAGGCAATGAGCAGTTCTTC.

The chain combines TRBV28 with TRBJ2-7, with D unclear. Trimming left V 2 bases short and J 7 bases short, with 9 bases between. CDR1 and CDR2 from the germline V gene are MDHEN and SYDVKM. This CDR3 is 12 amino acids long. The CDR3 nucleotides are TGTGCCAGCAGTTTAAGGATCCTTGAGCAGTACTTC. It yields the protein CASSLRILEQYF.